The clone carrying this TCR beta chain was picked up many times. cDNA specific to TCR beta was made from approximately 0.55 ug of total RNA, with a constant-region primer employed for priming. Libraries of TCR beta came from three nested multiplex PCR rounds with slightly modified ARM-PCR. Rounds one and two of PCR, each of roughly 11 cycles, were primed with TRBV1-TRBV30 forward primers and a C-beta reverse primer. TCRdb redid the calling of the multiplex PCR reads with MiXCR, one entry per CDR3 protein. This table holds fewer than 350,000 distinct CDR3 sequences, 55% to 65% found once. The authors took blood RNA from unsorted whole blood and also extracted germline DNA. This CDR3 has 10 amino acids. The V end lost 6 bases, the J end lost 7 bases, and 6 bases lay between the germline ends. Germline CDR1 GTSNPN, CDR2 SVGIG (reference sequence). This entry belongs to a study of tumor-infiltrating lymphocytes in primary liver carcinoma. About the research overall: Resection treated the patients' primary liver carcinoma. The patients, men and women alike, were aged 30 to 69 years.

The receptor comes from a man aged 35 to 55 with primary liver carcinoma and hepatitis B virus infection. Sequencing was carried out using peripheral blood. The J gene is TRBJ1-4, the V gene TRBV30; no definite D call. CDR3 in amino acids: CACRSEKLFF. The CDR3 nucleotides read TGTGCCTGCCGGAGTGAAAAACTGTTTTTT.